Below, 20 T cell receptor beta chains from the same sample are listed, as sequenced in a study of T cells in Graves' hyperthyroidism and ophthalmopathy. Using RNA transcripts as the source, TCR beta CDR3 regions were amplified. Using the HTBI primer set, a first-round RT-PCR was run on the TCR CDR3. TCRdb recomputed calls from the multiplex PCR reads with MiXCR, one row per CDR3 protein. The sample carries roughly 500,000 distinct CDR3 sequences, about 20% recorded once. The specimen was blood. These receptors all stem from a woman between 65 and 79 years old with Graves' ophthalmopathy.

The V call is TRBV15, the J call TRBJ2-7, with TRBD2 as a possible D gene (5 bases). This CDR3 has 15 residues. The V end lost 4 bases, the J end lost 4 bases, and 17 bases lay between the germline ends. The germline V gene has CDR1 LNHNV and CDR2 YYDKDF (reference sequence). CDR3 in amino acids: CATSNDQKLVYEQYF. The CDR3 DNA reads TGTGCCACCAGCAATGATCAGAAACTAGTTTACGAGCAGTACTTC.

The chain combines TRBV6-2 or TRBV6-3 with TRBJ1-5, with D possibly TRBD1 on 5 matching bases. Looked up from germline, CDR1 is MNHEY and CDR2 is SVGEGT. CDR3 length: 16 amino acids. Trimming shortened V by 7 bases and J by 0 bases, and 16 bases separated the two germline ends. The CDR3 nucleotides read TGTGCCAGCATCTCCATGACAGCCGGTAGCAATCAGCCCCAGCATTTT. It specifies CASISMTAGSNQPQHF.

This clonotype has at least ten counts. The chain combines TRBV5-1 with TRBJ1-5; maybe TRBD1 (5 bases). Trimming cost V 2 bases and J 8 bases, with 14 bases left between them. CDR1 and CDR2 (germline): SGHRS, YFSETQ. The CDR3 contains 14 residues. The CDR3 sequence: CASSLTGTGEPQHF. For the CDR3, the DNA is TGCGCCAGCAGCTTAACCGGGACTGGTGAGCCCCAGCATTTT.

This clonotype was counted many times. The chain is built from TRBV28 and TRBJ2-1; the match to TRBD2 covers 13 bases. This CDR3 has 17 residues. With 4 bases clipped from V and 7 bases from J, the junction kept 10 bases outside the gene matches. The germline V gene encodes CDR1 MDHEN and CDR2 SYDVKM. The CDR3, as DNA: TGTGCCAGCAGTTCCAGGACTAGCGGGAGTTTAGAAAATGAGCAGTTCTTC. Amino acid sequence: CASSSRTSGSLENEQFF.

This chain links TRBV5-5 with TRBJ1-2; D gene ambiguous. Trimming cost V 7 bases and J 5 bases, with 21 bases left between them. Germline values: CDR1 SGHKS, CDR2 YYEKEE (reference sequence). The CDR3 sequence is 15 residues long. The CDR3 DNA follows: TGTGCCAGCCGGACGGGCCCCGTTTCGCGGTATGGCTACACCTTC. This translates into CASRTGPVSRYGYTF.

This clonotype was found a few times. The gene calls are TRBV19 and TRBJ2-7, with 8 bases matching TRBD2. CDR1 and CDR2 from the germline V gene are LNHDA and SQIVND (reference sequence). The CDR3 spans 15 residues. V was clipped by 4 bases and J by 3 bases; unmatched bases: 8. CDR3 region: CASSTGAGGLYEQYF. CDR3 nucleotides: TGTGCCAGTAGTACAGGCGCGGGAGGACTCTACGAGCAGTACTTC.

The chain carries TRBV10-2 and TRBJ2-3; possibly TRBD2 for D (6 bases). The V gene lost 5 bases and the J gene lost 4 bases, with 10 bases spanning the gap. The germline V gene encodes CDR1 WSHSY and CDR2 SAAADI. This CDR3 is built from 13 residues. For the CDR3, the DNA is TGCGCCAGCAGTCTCCGGGGGTCAGATACGCAGTATTTT. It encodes CASSLRGSDTQYF.

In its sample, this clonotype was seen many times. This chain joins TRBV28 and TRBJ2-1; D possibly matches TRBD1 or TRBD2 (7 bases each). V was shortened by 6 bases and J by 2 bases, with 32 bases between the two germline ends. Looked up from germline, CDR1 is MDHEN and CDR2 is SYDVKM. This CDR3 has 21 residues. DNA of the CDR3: TGTGCCAGCAGACCTCACTGGACAGGTCCCCTGGGGAGGGACCCCTACAATGAGCAGTTCTTC. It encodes CASRPHWTGPLGRDPYNEQFF.

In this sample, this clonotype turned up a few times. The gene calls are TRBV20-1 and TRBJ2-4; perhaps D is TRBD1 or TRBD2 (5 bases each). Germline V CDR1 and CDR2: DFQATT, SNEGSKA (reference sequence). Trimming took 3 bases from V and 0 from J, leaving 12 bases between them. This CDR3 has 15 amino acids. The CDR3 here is CSASSGPLAKNIQYF. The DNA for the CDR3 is TGCAGTGCTAGCTCGGGACCACTAGCCAAAAACATTCAGTACTTC.

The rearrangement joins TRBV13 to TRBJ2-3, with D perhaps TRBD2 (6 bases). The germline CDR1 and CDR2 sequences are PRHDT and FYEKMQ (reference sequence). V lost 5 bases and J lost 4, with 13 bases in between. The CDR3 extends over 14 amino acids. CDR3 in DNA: TGTGCCAGCAGCGTCGGGACTGACCCAGATACGCAGTATTTT. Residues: CASSVGTDPDTQYF. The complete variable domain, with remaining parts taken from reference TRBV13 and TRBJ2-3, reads AAGVIQSPRHLIKEKRETATLKCYPIPRHDTVYWYQQGPGQDPQFLISFYEKMQSDKGSIPDRFSAQQFSDYHSELNMSSLELGDSALYFCASSVGTDPDTQYFGPGTRLTVL.

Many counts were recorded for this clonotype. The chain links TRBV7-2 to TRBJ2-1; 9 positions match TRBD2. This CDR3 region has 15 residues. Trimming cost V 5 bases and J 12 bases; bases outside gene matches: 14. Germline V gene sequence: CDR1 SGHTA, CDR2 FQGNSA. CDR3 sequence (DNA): TGTGCCAGCAGCCAACTAGCGGGCCGGGGGGGTTGGCAGTTCTTC. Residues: CASSQLAGRGGWQFF.

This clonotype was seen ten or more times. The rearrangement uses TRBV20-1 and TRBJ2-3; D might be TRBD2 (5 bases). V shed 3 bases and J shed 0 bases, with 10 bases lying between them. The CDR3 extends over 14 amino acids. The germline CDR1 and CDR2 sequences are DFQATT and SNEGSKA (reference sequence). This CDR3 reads CSASRGGSTDTQYF. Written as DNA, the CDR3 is TGCAGTGCTAGTCGTGGCGGGAGCACAGATACGCAGTATTTT.

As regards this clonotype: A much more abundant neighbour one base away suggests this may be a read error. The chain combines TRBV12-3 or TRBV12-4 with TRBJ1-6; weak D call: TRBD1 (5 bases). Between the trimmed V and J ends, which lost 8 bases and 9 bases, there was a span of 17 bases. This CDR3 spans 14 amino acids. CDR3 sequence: CASGAAGRTSPLHF. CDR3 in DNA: TGTGCCAGCGGCGCAGCGGGACGGACTTCACCCCTCCACTTT.

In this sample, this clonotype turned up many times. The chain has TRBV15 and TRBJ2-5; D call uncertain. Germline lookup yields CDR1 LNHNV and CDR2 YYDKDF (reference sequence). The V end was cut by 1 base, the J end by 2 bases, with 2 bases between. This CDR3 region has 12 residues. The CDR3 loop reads CATSRAQETQYF. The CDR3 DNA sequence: TGTGCCACCAGCAGAGCTCAAGAGACCCAGTACTTC.

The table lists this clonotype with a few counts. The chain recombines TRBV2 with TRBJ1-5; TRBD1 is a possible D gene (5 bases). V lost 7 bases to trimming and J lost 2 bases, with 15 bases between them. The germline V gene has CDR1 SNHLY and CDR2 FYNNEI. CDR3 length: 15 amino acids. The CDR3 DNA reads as TGTGCCAGCACCGACACGGGGGTTGGCAATCAGCCCCAGCATTTT. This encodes CASTDTGVGNQPQHF.

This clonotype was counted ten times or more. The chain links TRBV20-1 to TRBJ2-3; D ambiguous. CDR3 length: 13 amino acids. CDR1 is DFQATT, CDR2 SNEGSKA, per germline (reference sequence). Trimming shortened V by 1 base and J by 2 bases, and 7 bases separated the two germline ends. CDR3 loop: CSARVGNTDTQYF. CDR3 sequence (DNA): TGCAGTGCTAGAGTGGGCAACACAGATACGCAGTATTTT.

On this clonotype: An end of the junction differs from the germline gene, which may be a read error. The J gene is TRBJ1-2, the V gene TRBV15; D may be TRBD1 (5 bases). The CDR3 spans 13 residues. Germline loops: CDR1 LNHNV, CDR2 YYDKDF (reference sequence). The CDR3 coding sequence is TGTGCCACCAGCACCTTCCTTCAGGGACCCACCGCCTTC. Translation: CATSTFLQGPTAF.

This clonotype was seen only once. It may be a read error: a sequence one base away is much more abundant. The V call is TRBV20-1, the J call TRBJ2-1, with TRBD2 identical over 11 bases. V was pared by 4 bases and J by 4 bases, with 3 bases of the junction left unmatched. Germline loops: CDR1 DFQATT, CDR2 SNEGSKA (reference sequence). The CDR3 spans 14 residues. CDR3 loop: CSAKGLADYNEQFF. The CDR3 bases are TGCAGTGCTAAGGGACTAGCGGATTACAATGAGCAGTTCTTC.

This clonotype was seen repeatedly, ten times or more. The CDR3 protein is CSASGTSGSVSYNEQFF. Here the CDR3 DNA reads TGCAGTGCTAGTGGGACTAGCGGGAGTGTATCCTACAATGAGCAGTTCTTC. V is TRBV20-1 and J is TRBJ2-1; 14 nucleotides align to TRBD2. The junction had 5 bases not matched to a gene; V was cut back by 3 bases and J by 1 base. Germline CDR1 reads DFQATT; CDR2 reads SNEGSKA (reference sequence). The CDR3 is 17 amino acids.

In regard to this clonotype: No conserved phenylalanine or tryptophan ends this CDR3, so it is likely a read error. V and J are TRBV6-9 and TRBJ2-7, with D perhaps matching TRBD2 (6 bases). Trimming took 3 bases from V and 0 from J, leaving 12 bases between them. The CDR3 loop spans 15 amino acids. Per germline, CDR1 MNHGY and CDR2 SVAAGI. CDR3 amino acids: CASSYSMTSSYEQYS. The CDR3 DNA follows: TGTGCCAGCAGTTACTCAATGACTAGCTCCTACGAGCAGTACTCC.